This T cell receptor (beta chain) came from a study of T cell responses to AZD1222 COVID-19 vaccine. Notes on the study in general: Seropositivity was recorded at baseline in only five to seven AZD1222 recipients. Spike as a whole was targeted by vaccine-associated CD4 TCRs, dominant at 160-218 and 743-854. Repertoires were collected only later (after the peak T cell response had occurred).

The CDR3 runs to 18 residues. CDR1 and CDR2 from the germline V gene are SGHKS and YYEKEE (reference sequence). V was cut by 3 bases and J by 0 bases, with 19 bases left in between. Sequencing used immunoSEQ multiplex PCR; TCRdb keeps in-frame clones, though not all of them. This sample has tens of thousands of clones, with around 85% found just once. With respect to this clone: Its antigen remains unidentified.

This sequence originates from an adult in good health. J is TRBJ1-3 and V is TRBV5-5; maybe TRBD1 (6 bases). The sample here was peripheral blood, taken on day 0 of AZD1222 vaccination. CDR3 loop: CASSSPRSRGLSGNTIYF. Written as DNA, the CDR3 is TGTGCCAGCAGCTCCCCCCGGAGCAGGGGCCTCTCTGGAAACACCATATATTTT.